This TCR beta chain originates from a study (dated by TCRdb to 2016 to 2018). Libraries were made using RT-PCR. TCRdb records Illumina MiSeq as the sequencer. TCRdb applied fastp at Q25 and MiXCR to the public reads, then kept only in-frame beta chains. When rows share a CDR3 protein, they turn into one entry using the most common DNA and genes. The sample contains about 680,000 distinct CDR3 sequences, approximately 15% of them found a single time. The ten largest clones add up to 3.6% of the sample. The CDR3 sequence holds 16 residues, the cysteine and phenylalanine included. Of all the DNA, just the CDR3 is kept, 48 bases in frame from base 1. V was cut back by 4 bases and J by 4 bases, leaving a gap of 20 bases between them. According to the germline V gene, CDR1 reads SNHLY and CDR2 reads FYNNEI. This clonotype turned up a few times. This clone's antigen is unknown. Base qualities are missing; no much larger clone stands one base away.

The TCR sequence derives from a female donor in good health, serving as a healthy control. The material sequenced was memory CD4+ T cells from blood. The chain joins TRBV2 to TRBJ2-7, with the D gene possibly TRBD1 or TRBD2, each one fitting 5 bases. The DNA sequence reads TGTGCCAGCAGTGGAGGGATTTGGGGGAGTAGGTACGAGCAGTACTTC. Its protein product is CASSGGIWGSRYEQYF. Outside the CDR3, residues come from the reference TRBV2 and TRBJ2-7 proteins, so the full variable domain is: EPEVTQTPSHQVTQMGQEVILRCVPISNHLYFYWYRQILGQKVEFLVSFYNNEISEKSEIFDDQFSVERPDGSNFTLKIRSTKLEDSAMYFCASSGGIWGSRYEQYFGPGTRLTVT.